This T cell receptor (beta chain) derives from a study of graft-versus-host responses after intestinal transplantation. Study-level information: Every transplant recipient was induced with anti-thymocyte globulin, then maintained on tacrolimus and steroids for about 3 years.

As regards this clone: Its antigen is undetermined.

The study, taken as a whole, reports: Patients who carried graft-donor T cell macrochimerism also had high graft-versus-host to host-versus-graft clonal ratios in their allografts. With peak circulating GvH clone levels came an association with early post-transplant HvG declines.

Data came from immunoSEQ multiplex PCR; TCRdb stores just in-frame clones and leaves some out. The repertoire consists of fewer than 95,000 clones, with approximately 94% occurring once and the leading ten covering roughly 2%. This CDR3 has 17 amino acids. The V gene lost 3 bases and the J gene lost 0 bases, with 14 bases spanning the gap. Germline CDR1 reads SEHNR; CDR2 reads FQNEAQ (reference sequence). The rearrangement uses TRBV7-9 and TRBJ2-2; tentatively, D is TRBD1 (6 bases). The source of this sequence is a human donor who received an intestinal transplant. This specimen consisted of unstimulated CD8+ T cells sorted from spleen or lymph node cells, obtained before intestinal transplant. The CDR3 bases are TGTGCCAGCAGCTTCCTCCGGGACACCCCGAACACCGGGGAGCTGTTTTTT. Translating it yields CASSFLRDTPNTGELFF. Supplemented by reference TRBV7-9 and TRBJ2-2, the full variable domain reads DTGVSQNPRHKITKRGQNVTFRCDPISEHNRLYWYRQTLGQGPEFLTYFQNEAQLEKSRLLSDRFSAERPKGSFSTLEIQRTEQGDSAMYLCASSFLRDTPNTGELFFGEGSRLTVL.